Reported below is one T cell receptor (beta chain). This sample is part of a study of cytomegalovirus exposure and HLA in healthy donors. PCR amplification relied on 60 Vbeta primers (plus 13 Jbeta primers). TCRdb's table, derived via immunoSEQ multiplex PCR, lists solely in-frame clones and lacks some. The sample records some 190,000 clones, roughly 87% being singletons. There are 14 residues in the CDR3. Trimming pared 5 bases from V and 5 bases from J, leaving 15 bases between. Germline CDR1 LNHDA, CDR2 SQIVND (reference sequence). The clonotype comes from a boy aged 2-15 years in good health and CMV-seronegative. Input material: PBMCs. The rearrangement links TRBV19 to TRBJ2-5, with D possibly TRBD2 on 5 matching bases. The DNA for the CDR3 is TGTGCCAGTAGTGAGAGGGCCCCCCAGGAGACCCAGTACTTC. Its protein is CASSERAPQETQYF.